The entry below gives a single T cell receptor beta chain sequence along with its context. This sample is drawn from a study of technical replicates of blood from a few donors. This CDR3 is built from 15 residues. Germline assignment: CDR1 MNHEY and CDR2 SMNVEV (reference sequence). J lost 7 bases, V lost 2 bases, and 7 bases had no gene match. Repertoires were generated with immunoSEQ multiplex PCR, while TCRdb's copy carries only in-frame clones and drops some. The top ten clones hold 0.35% to 0.4% of a sample with nearly 80,000 clones, more than 85% of them seen once. The gene calls are TRBV27 and TRBJ2-1; 8 nucleotides match TRBD1. The specimen was T cells isolated from PBMCs. The TCR comes from a human donor in good health. CDR3 residues: CASSLVGTGRNEQFF. DNA for the CDR3: TGTGCCAGCAGTTTAGTCGGGACAGGCCGGAATGAGCAGTTCTTC.